This T cell receptor beta chain is from a study of T cells of healthy individuals. TCRdb independently ran MiXCR on the 5' RACE reads; one entry per CDR3 protein. The sample consists of about 96,000 distinct CDR3 sequences, around 17% of them appearing once. Ten or more counts support this clonotype. This clonotype originated in a human donor in good health.

The CDR3, as DNA: TGCAGCGTTGATCAGGCAGGGGGGAACACTGAAGCTTTCTTT. Translated, it gives CSVDQAGGNTEAFF. This sequence joins TRBV29-1 and TRBJ1-1, with TRBD1 identical over 7 bases. Germline CDR1 and CDR2: SQVTM and ANQGSEA. There are 14 residues in the CDR3. The V segment lost 3 bases and the J segment 1 base; nucleotides outside the gene matches: 5.